The 12 T cell receptor beta chains in this list originate from one sample, sequenced in a study of cytomegalovirus exposure and HLA in healthy donors. PCR primers comprised 60 Vbeta and 13 Jbeta primers. Some clones are missing from TCRdb's copy, which holds only in-frame ones; the method was immunoSEQ multiplex PCR. The repertoire has about 120,000 clones, around 80% of them found once; the top ten carry around 8.5%. The material sequenced was PBMCs. Receptor source: a woman aged 45-65 years in good health and CMV-seropositive.

This chain uses TRBV7-3 with TRBJ1-2, with 7 bases matching TRBD1. The CDR3 loop spans 13 amino acids. The ends lost 1 base at V and 6 bases at J; junction bases unmatched: 2. Germline V gives CDR1 SGHTA, CDR2 FQGTGA. The chain's CDR3 is CASSLRQGDGYTF. As DNA, the CDR3 is TGTGCCAGCAGCTTAAGACAGGGAGATGGCTACACCTTC.

This rearrangement joins TRBV4-1 to TRBJ2-5, with D perhaps TRBD1 (6 bases). This CDR3 region has 13 residues. Per germline, CDR1 MGHRA and CDR2 YSYEKL. V shed 4 bases and J shed 1 base, with 7 bases lying between them. Here the CDR3 reads CASSRTVQETQYF. CDR3 nucleotide sequence: TGCGCCAGCAGCCGGACAGTCCAAGAGACCCAGTACTTC.

This clone appeared a few times. CDR3: CASDVGSHTDTQYF. In DNA, the CDR3 is TGTGCCAGTGACGTGGGCAGCCACACAGATACGCAGTATTTT. The J gene is TRBJ2-3, the V gene TRBV6-1; no reliable D call. From germline, CDR1 is MNHNS and CDR2 SASEGT. The CDR3 runs to 14 residues. V was clipped by 9 bases and J by 2 bases, with 15 bases between them.

This clone was seen just once. This chain connects TRBV2 to TRBJ2-7, with 16 bases matching TRBD2. CDR3 size: 15 residues. Germline V CDR1 and CDR2: SNHLY, FYNNEI. The V segment lost 6 bases and the J segment 4 bases; nucleotides outside the gene matches: 3. The CDR3 sequence is CASSGTSGGVYEQYF. In nucleotides, the CDR3 is TGTGCCAGCAGCGGGACTAGCGGGGGGGTGTACGAGCAGTACTTC.

This clone was observed a few times. The chain has TRBV6-5 and TRBJ1-1; D gene ambiguous. V shed 10 bases and J shed 0 bases, with 12 bases lying between them. Germline CDR1 and CDR2: MNHEY and SVGAGI. The CDR3 consists of 13 residues. Here the CDR3 reads CATTVEVNTEAFF. Written as DNA, the CDR3 is TGTGCCACTACGGTCGAAGTGAACACTGAAGCTTTCTTT.

The chain is built from TRBV10-3 and TRBJ2-7; D is undetermined. Trimming shortened V by 11 bases and J by 4 bases, and 15 bases separated the two germline ends. Germline V gene data show CDR1 as ENHRY and CDR2 as SYGVKD. CDR3 size: 12 residues. CDR3 DNA sequence: TGTGCCGACTTCGCCTCGGTTTACGAGCAGTACTTC. This codes for CADFASVYEQYF.

The chain links TRBV19 to TRBJ2-1, with no clear D. This CDR3 region has 14 residues. Looked up from germline, CDR1 is LNHDA and CDR2 is SQIVND (reference sequence). Trimming cost V 5 bases and J 1 base, with 9 bases left between them. In DNA, the CDR3 is TGTGCCAGTAGTTCCTGGCGGTCCTACAATGAGCAGTTCTTC. Its protein product is CASSSWRSYNEQFF.

The gene calls are TRBV5-1 and TRBJ2-7; TRBD1 aligns across 9 bases. This CDR3 region has 15 residues. V was pared by 4 bases and J by 5 bases, with 10 bases of the junction left unmatched. The germline V gene encodes CDR1 SGHRS and CDR2 YFSETQ. The CDR3 reads CASSITGTGTNEQYF. CDR3 sequence (DNA): TGCGCCAGCAGCATAACCGGGACAGGGACCAACGAGCAGTACTTC.

The V and J genes are TRBV15 and TRBJ1-4; D might be TRBD1 (5 bases). CDR3 length: 15 amino acids. V shed 2 bases and J shed 0 bases, with 7 bases lying between them. Germline V CDR1 and CDR2: LNHNV, YYDKDF (reference sequence). In nucleotides, the CDR3 is TGTGCCACCAGCAGACGGACAACAACTAATGAAAAACTGTTTTTT. This codes for CATSRRTTTNEKLFF.

This clone was observed a single time. CDR3 residues: CASSLSDVNEKLFF. In DNA form, the CDR3 reads TGCGCCAGCAGCTTGTCAGATGTAAATGAAAAACTGTTTTTT. The chain combines TRBV5-1 with TRBJ1-4; D is unclear. The CDR3 is 14 amino acids. CDR1 and CDR2 (germline): SGHRS, YFSETQ. The germline V and J ends were trimmed by 1 base and 5 bases, with 9 bases remaining between them.

The chain carries TRBV30 and TRBJ1-3; no reliable D call. This CDR3 has 13 amino acids. Trimming removed 5 bases at V and 2 bases at J, with 10 bases between. Germline V lookup: CDR1 GTSNPN, CDR2 SVGIG (reference sequence). CDR3 nucleotides: TGTGCCTGGTCTACTCGCACTGGAAACACCATATATTTT. This gives the protein CAWSTRTGNTIYF.

The V and J genes are TRBV7-2 and TRBJ1-2; perhaps TRBD1 as D (5 bases). Germline CDR1 reads SGHTA; CDR2 reads FQGNSA. The CDR3 sequence is 14 residues long. V was cut by 2 bases and J by 0 bases, with 7 bases left in between. Written as DNA, the CDR3 is TGTGCCAGCAGCTTAAGACAGACTAACTATGGCTACACCTTC. The encoded protein is CASSLRQTNYGYTF.